The 5 T cell receptor beta chains given below trace back to one sample, sequenced in a study of circulating and synovial CD4+ cells in juvenile arthritis. TCRdb's table, derived via immunoSEQ multiplex PCR, lists solely in-frame clones and lacks some. The table includes 3,000 to 4,500 clones, approximately 87% detected once. The sequencing input was CD4+ T cells from synovial fluid. The source of these receptors is a human donor with juvenile idiopathic arthritis.

On this clone: One end of the junction fails to match germline, which may point to a read error. The identical CDR3 is also encoded by other nucleotide sequences in the sample. V is TRBV6-5 and J is TRBJ1-2, with D maybe TRBD1 (5 bases). This CDR3 spans 14 amino acids. Germline V lookup: CDR1 MNHEY, CDR2 SVGAGI. CDR3: CASSYKVGGGGYTF. CDR3 sequence (DNA): TGCGCCAGCAGTTACAAAGTCGGGGGGGGTGGCTACACCTTC.

This chain joins TRBV7-8 and TRBJ1-3; maybe TRBD1 (6 bases). The V and J ends lost 5 bases and 1 base respectively, with 12 bases between them. Germline V gene sequence: CDR1 SGHVS, CDR2 FQNEAQ. This CDR3 is built from 15 residues. In nucleotides, the CDR3 is TGTGCCAGCAGCCAACGAGGGGGTTCTGGAAACACCATATATTTT. Translated: CASSQRGGSGNTIYF.

This chain connects TRBV19 to TRBJ1-5; 8 bases map to TRBD1. The CDR3 loop spans 16 amino acids. The junction had 7 bases not matched to a gene; V was cut back by 0 bases and J by 6 bases. CDR1 and CDR2 (germline): LNHDA, SQIVND (reference sequence). The DNA of the CDR3 is TGTGCCAGTAGTATAGATCGGAACAGGGGGACTCAGCCCCAGCATTTT. This encodes CASSIDRNRGTQPQHF.

The count of this clone is one. J is TRBJ2-3 and V is TRBV7-2, with 8 bases aligning to TRBD2. Unmatched junction bases numbered 4, after V lost 1 base and J lost 1 base. CDR3 length equals 16 residues. The germline gives CDR1 SGHTA, CDR2 FQGNSA. This CDR3 reads CASSLVTRGGTDTQYF. CDR3 DNA: TGTGCCAGCAGCTTAGTGACGCGGGGGGGCACAGATACGCAGTATTTT.

V is TRBV4-3 and J is TRBJ2-6, with a weak D call TRBD2 (5 bases). V lost 0 bases, J lost 10 bases, and 16 bases lay in between. Germline V gives CDR1 LGHNA, CDR2 YSLEER. CDR3 length equals 16 residues. Written as DNA, the CDR3 is TGCGCCAGCAGCCAAGAACTATCTGGGAGAATGAACGTCCTGACTTTC. Translating it yields CASSQELSGRMNVLTF.